The 5 T cell receptor beta chains below were found in one sample sequenced in a study of technical replicates of blood from several donors. Generated by immunoSEQ multiplex PCR, the TCRdb table keeps only in-frame clones and is missing some. Here the sample spans about 75,000 clones, around 97% being singletons. Sequences were obtained from T cells isolated from PBMCs. Receptors were obtained from a human donor in good health.

This chain uses TRBV5-1 with TRBJ2-1; 10 bases are shared with TRBD1. Germline V CDR1 and CDR2: SGHRS, YFSETQ. V was clipped by 4 bases and J by 9 bases; unmatched bases: 7. This CDR3 region has 14 residues. The CDR3 DNA reads as TGCGCCAGCAGCCGTCGGGACAGGGGCGGTGAGCAGTTCTTC. Encoded protein: CASSRRDRGGEQFF.

The V and J genes are TRBV27 and TRBJ2-5, with 9 bases matching TRBD1. The germline gives CDR1 MNHEY, CDR2 SMNVEV (reference sequence). The CDR3 is 14 amino acids. V shed 4 bases, J shed 6 bases, and the junction held 6 bases outside the gene matches. The CDR3 sequence is CASSSPGQGKTQYF. CDR3 in DNA: TGTGCCAGCAGTTCTCCGGGACAGGGAAAGACCCAGTACTTC.

The genes are TRBV4-1 and TRBJ2-3, with TRBD2 identical over 7 bases. Per the germline V gene, CDR1 is MGHRA and CDR2 is YSYEKL. CDR3 length equals 18 residues. Trimming removed 0 bases from V and 9 bases from J; junction bases left unmatched: 18. CDR3 protein: CASSQEFGSGRESETQYF. For the CDR3, the DNA is TGCGCCAGCAGCCAAGAATTCGGTAGTGGGAGGGAGTCGGAGACGCAGTATTTT.

The chain is built from TRBV25-1 and TRBJ1-2; D is uncertain. The CDR3 extends over 14 amino acids. V lost 2 bases and J 5 bases, leaving 12 bases between the germline ends. Germline loops: CDR1 MGHDK, CDR2 SYGVNS. The CDR3 DNA sequence: TGTGCCAGCAGTGAAGGCAAGGAGAATTATGGCTACACCTTC. Translation gives CASSEGKENYGYTF.

J is TRBJ2-7 and V is TRBV5-6, with 9 bases lining up with TRBD1. The length of the CDR3 is 19 residues. Germline V lookup: CDR1 SGHDT, CDR2 YYEEEE. After removal of 1 base from V and 4 bases from J, the junction contained 18 bases not matched to a gene. This CDR3 reads CASSLLLSAGTGPFYEQYF. The CDR3 region has the DNA TGTGCCAGCAGCTTGTTGTTGAGTGCCGGGACAGGGCCCTTTTACGAGCAGTACTTC. The complete variable domain, with remaining parts taken from reference TRBV5-6 and TRBJ2-7, reads DAGVTQSPTHLIKTRGQQVTLRCSPKSGHDTVSWYQQALGQGPQFIFQYYEEEERQRGNFPDRFSGHQFPNYSSELNVNALLLGDSALYLCASSLLLSAGTGPFYEQYFGPGTRLTVT.